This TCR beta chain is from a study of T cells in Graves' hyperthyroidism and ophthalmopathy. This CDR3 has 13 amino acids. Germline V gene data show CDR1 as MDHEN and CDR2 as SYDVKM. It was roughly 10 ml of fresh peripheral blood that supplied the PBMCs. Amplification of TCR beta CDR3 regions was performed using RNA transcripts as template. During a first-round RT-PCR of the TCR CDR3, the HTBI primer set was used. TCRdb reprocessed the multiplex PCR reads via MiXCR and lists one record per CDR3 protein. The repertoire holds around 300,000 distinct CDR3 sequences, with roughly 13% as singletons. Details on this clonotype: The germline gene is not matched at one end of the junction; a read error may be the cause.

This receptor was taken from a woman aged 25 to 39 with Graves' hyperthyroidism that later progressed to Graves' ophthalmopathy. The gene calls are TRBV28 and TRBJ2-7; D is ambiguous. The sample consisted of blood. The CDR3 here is CASREPLSYEQCF. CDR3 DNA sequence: TGTGCCAGCAGAGAACCTCTCTCCTACGAGCAGTGCTTC.